Below, 2 T cell receptor beta chains from the same sample are listed, as sequenced in a study of blood T cells in healthy people across ages. For the second PCR, which ran for about 7 to 11 cycles, a sample-barcoded 5' primer and a J-beta primer mix were used. TCRdb used MiXCR to reprocess the 5' RACE reads, holding one entry per CDR3 protein. The sample includes about 770,000 distinct CDR3 sequences, under 45% of them seen just once. Sequencing was done on a sample of blood. The receptor source for this set is a man in his sixties in good health.

This clonotype was seen many times. The J gene is TRBJ2-1, the V gene TRBV10-3; D not resolved. Germline V CDR1 and CDR2: ENHRY, SYGVKD. The CDR3 loop spans 13 amino acids. The V end was cut by 4 bases, the J end by 3 bases, with 7 bases between. CDR3 coding DNA: TGTGCCATCAGTGGGGGTCTCTACAATGAGCAGTTCTTC. Its translation is CAISGGLYNEQFF.

The chain is built from TRBV27 and TRBJ2-6; D is unresolved. The CDR3 has 17 residues. Trimming removed 6 bases from V and 0 bases from J, with 15 bases in between. Germline values: CDR1 MNHEY, CDR2 SMNVEV (reference sequence). The CDR3 sequence is CASRTEYLSSGANVLTF. DNA of the CDR3: TGTGCCAGCAGGACGGAGTACTTGAGCTCTGGGGCCAACGTCCTGACTTTC.